This paragraph reports one T cell receptor beta chain. Its ends do not fully match the called genes, so a read error is possible. The length of the CDR3 is 14 residues. Germline V gene data show CDR1 as SGHNT and CDR2 as YENEEA. It was with a sample-barcoded 5' primer and a J-beta primer mix that a second PCR of roughly 6 to 11 cycles was run. TCRdb redid the calling of the 5' RACE reads with MiXCR, one entry per CDR3 protein. The data contain fewer than 2 million distinct CDR3 sequences, more than 35% of them singletons. The data derive from a study of blood T cells in healthy people across ages. V is TRBV11-3 and J is TRBJ2-7; D uncertain. The sample was blood. The TCR was taken from a human donor in good health. The CDR3 bases are TGCGCCAGCAGCTTAAAGACTCACTCCTACGAGCAGTACTTC. Its translation: CASSLKTHSYEQYF.